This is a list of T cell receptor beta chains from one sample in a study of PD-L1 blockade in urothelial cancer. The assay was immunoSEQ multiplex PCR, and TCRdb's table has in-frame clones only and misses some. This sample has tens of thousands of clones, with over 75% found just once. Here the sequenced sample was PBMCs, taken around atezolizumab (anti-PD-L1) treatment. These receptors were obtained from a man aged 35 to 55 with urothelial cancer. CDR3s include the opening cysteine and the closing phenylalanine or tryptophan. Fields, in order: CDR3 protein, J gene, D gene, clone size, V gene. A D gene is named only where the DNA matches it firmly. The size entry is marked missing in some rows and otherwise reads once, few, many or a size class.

CDR3 protein: CASSQAGLAGADTQYF
J gene: TRBJ2-3
D gene: TRBD2
clone size: .
V gene: TRBV4-1

CDR3 protein: CSVAGFETSGYEQYF
J gene: TRBJ2-7
D gene: TRBD2
clone size: .
V gene: TRBV29-1

CDR3 protein: CASSTTVNTEAFF
J gene: TRBJ1-1
D gene: .
clone size: once
V gene: TRBV6-5

CDR3 protein: CASSTRTSGTYEQYF
J gene: TRBJ2-7
D gene: TRBD2
clone size: .
V gene: TRBV28

CDR3 protein: CASSTPGVETQYF
J gene: TRBJ2-5
D gene: .
clone size: .
V gene: TRBV6-6

CDR3 protein: CASSFRTSGRVNTGELFF
J gene: TRBJ2-2
D gene: TRBD2
clone size: once
V gene: TRBV5-6

CDR3 protein: CASRGTAYNEQFF
J gene: TRBJ2-1
D gene: TRBD1
clone size: .
V gene: TRBV14

CDR3 protein: CASKMGAGANVLTF
J gene: TRBJ2-6
D gene: .
clone size: .
V gene: TRBV19

CDR3 protein: CASSYQGGGHNEKLFF
J gene: TRBJ1-4
D gene: .
clone size: .
V gene: TRBV28

CDR3 protein: CAGHPGGPHKNIQYF
J gene: TRBJ2-4
D gene: TRBD2
clone size: .
V gene: TRBV9

CDR3 protein: CASSQGGTFSSQYF
J gene: TRBJ2-7
D gene: .
clone size: .
V gene: TRBV14

CDR3 protein: CASSPLATNTEAFF
J gene: TRBJ1-1
D gene: .
clone size: few
V gene: TRBV18

CDR3 protein: CASSQDWAGRSAPFF
J gene: TRBJ2-1
D gene: .
clone size: .
V gene: TRBV14

CDR3 protein: CASSQVLLAGVDNEQFF
J gene: TRBJ2-1
D gene: TRBD2
clone size: .
V gene: TRBV4-3

CDR3 protein: CASSVTGTGYVNEQFF
J gene: TRBJ2-1
D gene: TRBD1
clone size: .
V gene: TRBV9

CDR3 protein: CASSFEQGYTGELFF
J gene: TRBJ2-2
D gene: .
clone size: once
V gene: TRBV5-1

CDR3 protein: CASSLDRVNEQFF
J gene: TRBJ2-1
D gene: TRBD1
clone size: .
V gene: TRBV7-3

CDR3 protein: CASSYKPGVYEQYF
J gene: TRBJ2-7
D gene: .
clone size: once
V gene: TRBV6-5

CDR3 protein: CASSQEDRVNGELFF
J gene: TRBJ2-2
D gene: TRBD1
clone size: .
V gene: TRBV4-1

CDR3 protein: CASSWTGTSGSGEQFF
J gene: TRBJ2-1
D gene: TRBD2
clone size: .
V gene: TRBV5-1

CDR3 protein: CASSLYRGEIYEQYF
J gene: TRBJ2-7
D gene: .
clone size: .
V gene: TRBV5-6

CDR3 protein: CSVESIGKQYF
J gene: TRBJ2-7
D gene: .
clone size: .
V gene: TRBV29-1

CDR3 protein: CASSQDRGLAPDEQFF
J gene: TRBJ2-1
D gene: .
clone size: .
V gene: TRBV4-1

CDR3 protein: CASSVEDWDSKFF
J gene: TRBJ2-1
D gene: .
clone size: .
V gene: TRBV9

CDR3 protein: CASSPDRGYGYTF
J gene: TRBJ1-2
D gene: TRBD1
clone size: .
V gene: TRBV6-1

CDR3 protein: CASSLTAGAYEQYF
J gene: TRBJ2-7
D gene: TRBD2
clone size: .
V gene: TRBV9

CDR3 protein: CASSPRANYGYTF
J gene: TRBJ1-2
D gene: .
clone size: .
V gene: TRBV19

CDR3 protein: CASSLRLQDTQYF
J gene: TRBJ2-3
D gene: .
clone size: once
V gene: TRBV7-7

CDR3 protein: CATTTGGVGQPQHF
J gene: TRBJ1-5
D gene: TRBD1
clone size: .
V gene: TRBV28

CDR3 protein: CASRPPGPRGTQHF
J gene: TRBJ1-5
D gene: .
clone size: .
V gene: TRBV28

CDR3 protein: CASSLWGGYEQYF
J gene: TRBJ2-7
D gene: TRBD2
clone size: .
V gene: TRBV7-2

CDR3 protein: CASSLYYTKDEQFF
J gene: TRBJ2-1
D gene: .
clone size: .
V gene: TRBV5-1

CDR3 protein: CATSRGGKYEQYF
J gene: TRBJ2-7
D gene: .
clone size: .
V gene: TRBV15

CDR3 protein: CASSSGTGGTEAFF
J gene: TRBJ1-1
D gene: TRBD1
clone size: .
V gene: TRBV5-1

CDR3 protein: CASSRQGDYGYTF
J gene: TRBJ1-2
D gene: TRBD1
clone size: once
V gene: TRBV7-9

CDR3 protein: CATSSRDREASYEQYF
J gene: TRBJ2-7
D gene: TRBD1
clone size: .
V gene: TRBV15

CDR3 protein: CASSLNVPGIYGYTF
J gene: TRBJ1-2
D gene: .
clone size: .
V gene: TRBV5-1

CDR3 protein: CSAWSGYEQYF
J gene: TRBJ2-7
D gene: .
clone size: .
V gene: TRBV20-1

CDR3 protein: CASRPAGVSNQPQHF
J gene: TRBJ1-5
D gene: .
clone size: .
V gene: TRBV6-5

CDR3 protein: CASSIRGDQPQHF
J gene: TRBJ1-5
D gene: TRBD1
clone size: medium-sized
V gene: TRBV19

CDR3 protein: CASMGGSFGSGANVLTF
J gene: TRBJ2-6
D gene: .
clone size: once
V gene: TRBV28

CDR3 protein: CASSQLLGGYTF
J gene: TRBJ1-2
D gene: .
clone size: .
V gene: TRBV28

CDR3 protein: CASSQVQFYGYTF
J gene: TRBJ1-2
D gene: .
clone size: .
V gene: TRBV4-1

CDR3 protein: CASSSALQGGRTEAFF
J gene: TRBJ1-1
D gene: .
clone size: .
V gene: TRBV7-8

CDR3 protein: CASQMWTGKNEQFF
J gene: TRBJ2-1
D gene: TRBD1
clone size: .
V gene: TRBV19

CDR3 protein: CASGRGFYEQYF
J gene: TRBJ2-7
D gene: TRBD2
clone size: .
V gene: TRBV7-2

CDR3 protein: CASSSGGGWNTEAFF
J gene: TRBJ1-1
D gene: .
clone size: .
V gene: TRBV19

CDR3 protein: CASSHESREVTGELFF
J gene: TRBJ2-2
D gene: TRBD2
clone size: .
V gene: TRBV4-2

CDR3 protein: CASSSGIGRQYEQYF
J gene: TRBJ2-7
D gene: .
clone size: once
V gene: TRBV7-2

CDR3 protein: CSVLIQGATSSGTQYF
J gene: TRBJ2-3
D gene: TRBD1
clone size: .
V gene: TRBV29-1

CDR3 protein: CASSRDISTDTQYF
J gene: TRBJ2-3
D gene: .
clone size: .
V gene: TRBV27